This T cell receptor (beta chain) stems from a study of regulatory T cells in long-lasting Graves disease. Study conclusions and caveats: A greater number of public clonotypes (under 3,000) was shared by persistent patients than by new patients (around 1,000). Relative to newly diagnosed Graves' patients, persistent ones had lower TCR diversity. Patients with persistent disease showed a bias toward TRBV28, TRBJ1-2 and TRBJ2-5.

Sample time point: persistent/refractory GD, antithyroid drugs over 5 years with positive TRAb. After RNA was extracted from PBMCs, the TCR library was made from it. Patients met American Thyroid Association criteria for Graves' disease. Building the TCR beta libraries relied on iRepertoire HTBI primers, and CDR3 regions underwent Arm-PCR. Each CDR3 protein gets one entry after TCRdb re-called the multiplex PCR reads with MiXCR. The repertoire holds about 430,000 distinct CDR3 sequences, with approximately 22% as singletons. The sample holds many counts of this clonotype. Its antigen remains unknown. V shed 3 bases and J shed 4 bases, with 10 bases lying between them. This CDR3 spans 13 amino acids. The germline gives CDR1 SGHRS, CDR2 YFSETQ.

This material consisted of peripheral blood mononuclear cells (PBMCs), taken when the disease was refractory, from a patient treated with antithyroid drugs. The clonotype comes from a female donor with Graves disease. The chain employs TRBV5-1 and TRBJ1-2; D possibly corresponds to TRBD1 (6 bases). The CDR3 reads CASSWDTSYGYTF. Here the CDR3 DNA reads TGCGCCAGCAGCTGGGACACCTCCTATGGCTACACCTTC.